The source of this T cell receptor beta chain is a study of shared clonotypes between healthy human individuals. All donors qualified as healthy HIV-negative adults and had experienced no recent acute infections or vaccinations. Method: immunoSEQ multiplex PCR; TCRdb's copy keeps in-frame clones and lacks some. Of hundreds of thousands of clones listed, roughly 83% are singletons. This CDR3 is built from 14 residues. Trimming removed 0 bases from V and 2 bases from J, with 7 bases in between. Germline assignment: CDR1 SEHNR and CDR2 FQNEAQ (reference sequence). The sequenced sample was PBMCs. This receptor was taken from a middle-aged woman in good health. Some clones in this sample may be carry-over from other donors' samples. The J gene is TRBJ2-5, the V gene TRBV7-9; the D is unclear. The CDR3 region is CASSLAPEQETQYF. The CDR3 DNA is TGTGCCAGCAGCTTAGCGCCGGAGCAAGAGACCCAGTACTTC.